This T cell receptor (beta chain) was documented in a study of blood T cell repertoires in COVID-19. For the study at large: Samples came from the United States, Italy and Spain, spanning acute and convalescent COVID-19. The cDNA or gDNA used as material had been derived from T cells, B-cell-depleted T cells, or PBMCs.

Assay used: immunoSEQ multiplex PCR; TCRdb lists only in-frame clones, some missing. The sample carries hundreds of thousands of clones, approximately 88% recorded once. Trimming took 5 bases from V and 0 from J, leaving 17 bases between them. The CDR3 covers 17 residues. The germline V gene has CDR1 MDHEN and CDR2 SYDVKM. Membership in each cohort depended on participant-reported clinical history. This TCR was recovered from a woman aged 25 to 39 who had recovered from COVID-19. Material for sequencing was PBMCs or T cells enriched from blood (not recorded which). The V gene is TRBV28, the J gene TRBJ1-5; TRBD1 might be the D (6 bases). The CDR3 bases are TGTGCCAGCAGTCCCCAGGTCGGACAGCCTAGCAATCAGCCCCAGCATTTT. Residues: CASSPQVGQPSNQPQHF.